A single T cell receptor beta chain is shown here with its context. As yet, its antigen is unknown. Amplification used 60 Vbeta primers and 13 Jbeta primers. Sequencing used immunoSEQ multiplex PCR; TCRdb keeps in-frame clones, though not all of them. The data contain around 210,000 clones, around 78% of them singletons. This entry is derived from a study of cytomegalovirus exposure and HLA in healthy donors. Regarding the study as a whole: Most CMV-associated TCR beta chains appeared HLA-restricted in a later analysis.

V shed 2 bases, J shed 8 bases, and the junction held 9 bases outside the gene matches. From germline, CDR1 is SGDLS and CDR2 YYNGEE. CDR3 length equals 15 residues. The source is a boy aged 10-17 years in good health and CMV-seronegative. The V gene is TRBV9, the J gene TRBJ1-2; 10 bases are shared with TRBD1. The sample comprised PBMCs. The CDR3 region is CASSVGLPGQGGYTF. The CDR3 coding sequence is TGTGCCAGCAGCGTGGGGCTACCGGGACAGGGGGGCTACACCTTC.